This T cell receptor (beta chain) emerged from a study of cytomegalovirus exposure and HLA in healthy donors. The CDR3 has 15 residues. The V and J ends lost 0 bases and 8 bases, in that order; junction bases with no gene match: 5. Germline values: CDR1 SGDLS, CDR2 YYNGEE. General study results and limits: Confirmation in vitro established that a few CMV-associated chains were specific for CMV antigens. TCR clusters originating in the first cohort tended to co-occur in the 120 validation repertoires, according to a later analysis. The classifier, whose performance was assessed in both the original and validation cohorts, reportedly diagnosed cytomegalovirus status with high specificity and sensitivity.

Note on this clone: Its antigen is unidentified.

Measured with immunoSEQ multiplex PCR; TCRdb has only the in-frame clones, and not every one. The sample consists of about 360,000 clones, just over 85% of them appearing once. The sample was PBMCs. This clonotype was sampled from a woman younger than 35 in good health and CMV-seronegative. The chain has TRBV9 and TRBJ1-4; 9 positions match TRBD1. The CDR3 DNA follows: TGTGCCAGCAGCGTAGGTGGGACAGGGAAAGAAAAACTGTTTTTT. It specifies CASSVGGTGKEKLFF.